These 29 T cell receptor beta chains originate from one sample sequenced in a study of CD8 T cells in Susac syndrome. The RNA input was about 0.45 to 1 ug, and it was reverse transcribed with random hexamers. TCRdb used MiXCR to reprocess the immunoSEQ multiplex PCR reads, holding one entry per CDR3 protein. This table holds roughly 400,000 distinct CDR3 sequences, 85% found once. The specimen was CD8+ T cells from PBMCs. The receptors stem from a human donor with multiple sclerosis.

This rearrangement joins TRBV30 to TRBJ2-2, with D tentatively TRBD1 or TRBD2 (6 bases each). In germline, CDR1 is GTSNPN, CDR2 SVGIG (reference sequence). The CDR3 runs to 17 residues. Trimming removed 3 bases at V and 5 bases at J, with 22 bases between. The CDR3 nucleotides read TGTGCCTGGAGGAAGCGGGTGGCAGGGGAATTTACCGGGGAGCTGTTTTTT. It translates to CAWRKRVAGEFTGELFF.

This chain links TRBV5-1 with TRBJ2-3; 7 bases are shared with TRBD1. Unmatched junction bases numbered 6, after V lost 4 bases and J lost 4 bases. Germline V gives CDR1 SGHRS, CDR2 YFSETQ. The CDR3 runs to 14 residues. The CDR3 DNA sequence: TGCGCCAGCAGCAGAGACAGGGTAGCAGATACGCAGTATTTT. The encoded protein is CASSRDRVADTQYF.

The chain is built from TRBV5-5 and TRBJ2-6; D assignment may be TRBD1 or TRBD2 (5 bases each). V was shortened by 4 bases and J by 2 bases, with 13 bases between the two germline ends. Germline assignment: CDR1 SGHKS and CDR2 YYEKEE (reference sequence). The length of the CDR3 is 16 residues. CDR3 region: CASSPKEGPGANVLTF. The CDR3 DNA is TGTGCCAGCAGCCCGAAAGAGGGGCCTGGGGCCAACGTCCTGACTTTC.

CDR3 nucleotides: TGCGCCAGCGGTGTGGGGGGGAACATTCAGTACTTC. Residues: CASGVGGNIQYF. V gene TRBV10-2 combines with J gene TRBJ2-4; TRBD2 matches at 7 bases. V shed 8 bases, J shed 7 bases, and the junction held 5 bases outside the gene matches. The CDR3 covers 12 residues. Germline values: CDR1 WSHSY, CDR2 SAAADI.

This chain uses TRBV7-9 with TRBJ2-7; D may be TRBD2 (5 bases). Trimming removed 3 bases at V and 1 base at J, with 7 bases between. Germline loops: CDR1 SEHNR, CDR2 FQNEAQ (reference sequence). The CDR3 totals 13 residues. The CDR3 region has the DNA TGTGCCAGCAGCTTCGAGGGATCCTACGAGCAGTACTTC. It encodes CASSFEGSYEQYF.

J is TRBJ2-1 and V is TRBV10-3; D is possibly TRBD1 (6 bases). Germline values: CDR1 ENHRY, CDR2 SYGVKD. Trimming removed 4 bases at V and 0 bases at J, with 10 bases between. The CDR3 has 15 residues. The CDR3 coding sequence is TGTGCCATCAGTGTGGACAGAAGCTCCTACAATGAGCAGTTCTTC. Its translation is CAISVDRSSYNEQFF.

This chain connects TRBV20-1 to TRBJ1-5; D possibly corresponds to TRBD1 (5 bases). CDR3 length: 14 amino acids. Germline V lookup: CDR1 DFQATT, CDR2 SNEGSKA (reference sequence). Trimming took off 0 bases at V and 0 bases at J, with 6 bases between the two ends. The DNA for the CDR3 is TGCAGTGCTAGAGACAGGGATAGCAATCAGCCCCAGCATTTT. Protein sequence: CSARDRDSNQPQHF.

The chain links TRBV20-1 to TRBJ2-1, with TRBD2 matching over 11 bases. This CDR3 is 16 amino acids long. The V segment lost 6 bases and the J segment 6 bases; nucleotides outside the gene matches: 13. CDR1 and CDR2 from the germline V gene are DFQATT and SNEGSKA (reference sequence). CDR3 protein: CSAEPTSGTPLNEQFF. CDR3 nucleotides: TGCAGTGCGGAACCGACTAGCGGGACCCCACTCAATGAGCAGTTCTTC.

The chain is built from TRBV4-1 and TRBJ2-7; 10 positions agree with TRBD2. The CDR3 consists of 16 residues. V lost 1 base to trimming and J lost 5 bases; unmatched junction nucleotides: 8. CDR1 and CDR2 (germline): MGHRA, YSYEKL. The CDR3 spells CASSQGLAGAWNEQYF. The DNA of the CDR3 is TGCGCCAGCAGCCAAGGGCTAGCGGGAGCGTGGAACGAGCAGTACTTC.

This clonotype was recorded only once. The J gene is TRBJ2-5, the V gene TRBV24-1; either TRBD1 or TRBD2 may fit D (5 bases each). The CDR3 consists of 18 residues. V lost 4 bases, J lost 2 bases, and 22 bases lay in between. In germline, CDR1 is KGHDR, CDR2 SFDVKD. The CDR3 bases are TGTGCCACCAGTGACATGACGACCCCGGGACCCCCACAAGAGACCCAGTACTTC. Residues: CATSDMTTPGPPQETQYF.

The chain combines TRBV27 with TRBJ1-1; D might be TRBD1 (5 bases). Germline V lookup: CDR1 MNHEY, CDR2 SMNVEV (reference sequence). V lost 1 base and J lost 0, with 9 bases in between. The length of the CDR3 is 15 residues. For the CDR3, the DNA is TGTGCCAGCAGTTTATGGGGCGGGATGAACACTGAAGCTTTCTTT. This gives the protein CASSLWGGMNTEAFF.

This sequence joins TRBV30 and TRBJ1-1, with D unclear. This CDR3 has 12 residues. Trimming removed 2 bases at V and 5 bases at J, with 9 bases between. Germline assignment: CDR1 GTSNPN and CDR2 SVGIG (reference sequence). CDR3 coding DNA: TGTGCCTGGAGTAGCAGTGGGACTGAAGCTTTCTTT. Protein product: CAWSSSGTEAFF.

This sequence joins TRBV27 and TRBJ2-7; no clear D. Germline CDR1 and CDR2: MNHEY and SMNVEV (reference sequence). The V and J ends lost 8 bases and 0 bases respectively, with 17 bases between them. CDR3 length: 15 amino acids. In DNA form, the CDR3 reads TGTGCCAGCCGTGGTCGGAGCGTGAGCTCCTACGAGCAGTACTTC. Its protein is CASRGRSVSSYEQYF.

CDR3 residues: CASRDQADYGYTF. In DNA form, the CDR3 reads TGTGCCAGCAGAGATCAGGCAGACTATGGCTACACCTTC. The chain recombines TRBV27 with TRBJ1-2; D remains ambiguous. Germline V gene sequence: CDR1 MNHEY, CDR2 SMNVEV (reference sequence). V dropped 6 bases and J dropped 3 bases, with 11 bases sitting between them. This CDR3 contains 13 residues.

This chain connects TRBV7-9 to TRBJ2-5; the match to TRBD2 covers 12 bases. The length of the CDR3 is 17 residues. Germline V gene sequence: CDR1 SEHNR, CDR2 FQNEAQ (reference sequence). The junction had 8 bases not matched to a gene; V was cut back by 6 bases and J by 0 bases. CDR3: CASSFEGLAGYQETQYF. CDR3 bases: TGTGCCAGCAGTTTCGAAGGACTAGCGGGATACCAAGAGACCCAGTACTTC.

The chain combines TRBV29-1 with TRBJ2-2, with D hard to call. Germline CDR1 SQVTM, CDR2 ANQGSEA. This CDR3 is 13 amino acids long. The germline V and J ends were trimmed by 2 bases and 2 bases, with 6 bases remaining between them. Written as DNA, the CDR3 is TGCAGCGTTGAAACAGTTAACACCGGGGAGCTGTTTTTT. Translating gives CSVETVNTGELFF.

The chain links TRBV5-4 to TRBJ1-1; no clear D. Germline loops: CDR1 SGHNT, CDR2 YYREEE (reference sequence). Trimming removed 3 bases from V and 0 bases from J, with 6 bases in between. This CDR3 contains 13 residues. CDR3 sequence (DNA): TGTGCCAGCAGCTGGACTATGAACACTGAAGCTTTCTTT. Its translation: CASSWTMNTEAFF.

The chain combines TRBV5-1 with TRBJ2-6; no clear D gene. CDR1 and CDR2 (germline): SGHRS, YFSETQ. This CDR3 comprises 15 residues. The germline V and J ends were trimmed by 0 bases and 1 base, with 5 bases remaining between them. CDR3 DNA: TGCGCCAGCAGCTTGGACCTATCTGGGGCCAACGTCCTGACTTTC. This sequence encodes CASSLDLSGANVLTF.

The CDR3 DNA reads TGCGCCAGCAGCCAAATGCCAGGGACTCTCCAGGGGGGGGAGCAGTACTTC. Translated: CASSQMPGTLQGGEQYF. The chain has TRBV4-1 and TRBJ2-7; D tentatively reads TRBD1 or TRBD2 (7 bases each). Germline assignment: CDR1 MGHRA and CDR2 YSYEKL. Trimming removed 2 bases at V and 7 bases at J, with 24 bases between. The CDR3 is made up of 17 amino acids.

This sequence joins TRBV10-3 and TRBJ2-7; D is uncertain. The CDR3 has 14 residues. V lost 2 bases, J lost 7 bases, and 15 bases lay in between. Per germline, CDR1 ENHRY and CDR2 SYGVKD. The CDR3 protein is CAISEHGGGREQYF. The CDR3 DNA sequence: TGTGCCATCAGTGAGCACGGCGGTGGTAGGGAGCAGTACTTC.

The chain links TRBV6-2 or TRBV6-3 to TRBJ2-1; 9 bases align to TRBD2. The V and J ends lost 4 bases and 6 bases, in that order; junction bases with no gene match: 4. CDR1 MNHEY and CDR2 SVGEGT come from the germline V gene. This CDR3 is built from 14 residues. CDR3 DNA sequence: TGTGCCAGCAGTTGGATGACTAGCGGCAATGAGCAGTTCTTC. Protein sequence: CASSWMTSGNEQFF.

The chain recombines TRBV11-2 with TRBJ2-7, with 10 nucleotides matching TRBD2. The ends lost 0 bases at V and 4 bases at J; junction bases unmatched: 9. The CDR3 is made up of 17 amino acids. Looked up from germline, CDR1 is SGHAT and CDR2 is FQNNGV. The CDR3 coding sequence is TGTGCCAGCAGCTTAGAAAACCCTAGCGGGAGTCGGTACGAGCAGTACTTC. Amino acid sequence: CASSLENPSGSRYEQYF.

The chain uses TRBV25-1 and TRBJ1-2; D unclear. The CDR3 is made up of 14 amino acids. CDR1 is MGHDK, CDR2 SYGVNS, per germline. V was trimmed by 6 bases and J by 5 bases, leaving 16 bases between them. CDR3: CASSPPLGGYGYTF. DNA for the CDR3: TGTGCCAGCAGCCCCCCTTTGGGTGGGTATGGCTACACCTTC.

V is TRBV12-3 or TRBV12-4 and J is TRBJ2-7, with D perhaps being TRBD1 or TRBD2 (5 bases each). V lost 6 bases and J 0 bases, leaving 15 bases between the germline ends. The CDR3 spans 15 residues. CDR3 in DNA: TGTGCCAGCAGCTACGGGACGGCGAGCTCCTACGAGCAGTACTTC. Its protein is CASSYGTASSYEQYF.

This clonotype was observed a few times. J is TRBJ1-2 and V is TRBV13, with D unresolved. The germline V gene encodes CDR1 PRHDT and CDR2 FYEKMQ (reference sequence). The V end was cut by 0 bases, the J end by 4 bases, with 9 bases between. The CDR3 has 14 residues. Written as DNA, the CDR3 is TGTGCCAGCAGCTTAGGCGGGCAGTCCTATGGCTACACCTTC. Translated, it gives CASSLGGQSYGYTF.

This clonotype has just a few counts. The chain carries TRBV19 and TRBJ1-1, with 11 bases aligning to TRBD1. Germline V gene lookup returns CDR1 LNHDA and CDR2 SQIVND (reference sequence). The CDR3 is made up of 14 amino acids. Unmatched junction bases numbered 2, after V lost 8 bases and J lost 0 bases. CDR3 amino acids: CASGDRGLNTEAFF. The CDR3 DNA sequence: TGTGCCAGTGGGGACAGGGGGTTGAACACTGAAGCTTTCTTT.

The chain uses TRBV18 and TRBJ1-3; D is ambiguous. Germline loops: CDR1 KGHSH, CDR2 LQKENI. This CDR3 is 17 amino acids long. Trimming left V 6 bases short and J 7 bases short, with 25 bases between. The CDR3 reads CASSPGGRSVDPNTIYF. CDR3 nucleotides: TGTGCCAGCTCGCCAGGCGGGCGGTCAGTGGATCCGAACACCATATATTTT.

The genes are TRBV5-1 and TRBJ1-5; D perhaps matches TRBD1 (6 bases). CDR1 is SGHRS, CDR2 YFSETQ, per germline. The CDR3 extends over 15 amino acids. Trimming shortened V by 4 bases and J by 5 bases, and 16 bases separated the two germline ends. The CDR3 DNA reads TGCGCCAGCAGCCGTCGGGGGGGCGAGCATCAGCCCCAGCATTTT. Its translation is CASSRRGGEHQPQHF.

The V and J genes are TRBV7-9 and TRBJ1-1, with D possibly TRBD1 on 6 matching bases. The CDR3 spans 15 residues. The germline V and J ends were trimmed by 5 bases and 0 bases, with 13 bases remaining between them. The germline V gene encodes CDR1 SEHNR and CDR2 FQNEAQ (reference sequence). CDR3 loop: CASSRHTGLNTEAFF. As DNA, the CDR3 is TGTGCCAGCAGCCGACATACAGGGCTGAACACTGAAGCTTTCTTT.